This T cell receptor (beta chain) was observed in a study of blood T cell repertoires in COVID-19. Method: immunoSEQ multiplex PCR; TCRdb's copy keeps in-frame clones and lacks some. The sample carries 240,000 or so clones, around 87% recorded once. CDR1 is MRHNA, CDR2 SNTAGT, per germline. This CDR3 is built from 14 residues. Germline trimming cut 6 bases from V and 1 base from J; bases unmatched to any gene: 4. The origin of this receptor is a man between 60 and 75 years old who had recovered from COVID-19. Material: peripheral blood. The V gene is TRBV6-4, the J gene TRBJ1-1; the match to TRBD1 covers 8 bases. As DNA, the CDR3 is TGTGCCAGCAGGATAGGGACAGGGAACACTGAAGCTTTCTTT. It specifies CASRIGTGNTEAFF.